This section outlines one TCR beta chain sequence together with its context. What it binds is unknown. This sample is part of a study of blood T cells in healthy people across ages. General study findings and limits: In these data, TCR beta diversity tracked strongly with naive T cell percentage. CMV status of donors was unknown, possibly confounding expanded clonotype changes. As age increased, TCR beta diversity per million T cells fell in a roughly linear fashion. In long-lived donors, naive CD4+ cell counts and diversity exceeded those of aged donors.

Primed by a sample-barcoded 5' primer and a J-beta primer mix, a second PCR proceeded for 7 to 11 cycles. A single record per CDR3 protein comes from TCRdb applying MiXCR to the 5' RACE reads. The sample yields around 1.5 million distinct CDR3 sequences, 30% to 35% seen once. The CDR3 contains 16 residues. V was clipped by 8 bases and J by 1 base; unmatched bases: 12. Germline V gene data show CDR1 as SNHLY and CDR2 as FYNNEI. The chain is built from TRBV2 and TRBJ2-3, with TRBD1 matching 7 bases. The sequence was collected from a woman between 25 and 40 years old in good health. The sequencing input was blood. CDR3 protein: CASGIMTGTRTDTQYF. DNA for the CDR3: TGTGCCAGCGGAATTATGACAGGGACGCGCACAGATACGCAGTATTTT.